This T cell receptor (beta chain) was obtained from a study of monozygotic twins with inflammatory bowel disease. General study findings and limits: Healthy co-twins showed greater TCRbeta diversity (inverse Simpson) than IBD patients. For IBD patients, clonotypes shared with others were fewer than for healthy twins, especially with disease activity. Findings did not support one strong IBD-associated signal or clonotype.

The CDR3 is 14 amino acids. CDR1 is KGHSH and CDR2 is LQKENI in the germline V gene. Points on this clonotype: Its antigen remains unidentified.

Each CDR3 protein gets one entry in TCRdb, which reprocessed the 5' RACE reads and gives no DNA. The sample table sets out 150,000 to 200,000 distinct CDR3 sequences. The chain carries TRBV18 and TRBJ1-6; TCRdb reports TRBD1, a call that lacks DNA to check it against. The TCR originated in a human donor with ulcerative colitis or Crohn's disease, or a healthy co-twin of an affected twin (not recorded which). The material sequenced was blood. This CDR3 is CASSPSPGDSPLHF. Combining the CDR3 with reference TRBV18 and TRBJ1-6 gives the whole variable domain NAGVMQNPRHLVRRRGQEARLRCSPMKGHSHVYWYRQLPEEGLKFMVYLQKENIIDESGMPKERFSAEFPKEGPSILRIQQVVRGDSAAYFCASSPSPGDSPLHFGNGTRLTVT.